The 3 T cell receptor beta chains listed next were all sequenced from one sample in a study of blood T cells in healthy people across ages. Then a second PCR, running roughly 7 to 11 cycles, was carried out with a sample-barcoded 5' primer and a J-beta primer mix. Via MiXCR, TCRdb re-called the 5' RACE reads, giving one row per CDR3 protein. The table shows approximately 800,000 distinct CDR3 sequences, with 45% to 70% occurring only once. Material: blood. The receptors were sampled from a middle-aged man in good health.

This clonotype is a singleton in its sample. The V and J genes are TRBV25-1 and TRBJ1-2; 7 bases match TRBD1. The CDR3 spans 14 residues. The V gene end was trimmed by 6 bases and the J gene end by 0 bases; junction bases not matched to a gene: 4. The germline V gene has CDR1 MGHDK and CDR2 SYGVNS. The CDR3 loop is CASRPGQSNYGYTF. CDR3 DNA sequence: TGTGCCAGCAGACCGGGACAGTCTAACTATGGCTACACCTTC.

The chain carries TRBV24-1 and TRBJ1-1; 7 positions agree with TRBD1. The CDR3 contains 12 residues. After removal of 2 bases from V and 13 bases from J, the junction contained 6 bases not matched to a gene. Germline V CDR1 and CDR2: KGHDR, SFDVKD. The CDR3 loop reads CATSDSGTVNFF. The CDR3 coding sequence is TGTGCCACCAGTGATTCCGGGACAGTGAATTTCTTT.

The rearrangement joins TRBV5-1 to TRBJ2-5; tentative D call: TRBD1 (6 bases). CDR1 is SGHRS, CDR2 YFSETQ, per germline. Deletions cut 4 bases from V and 4 bases from J, with 17 bases between. The CDR3 totals 15 residues. CDR3 sequence reads: CASSPLTGSGETQYF. The CDR3 DNA is TGCGCCAGCAGCCCATTAACAGGGTCCGGAGAGACCCAGTACTTC.